These T cell receptor beta chains were read from a single sample in a study of tumor-infiltrating lymphocytes in primary liver carcinoma. TCRdb reprocessed the multiplex PCR reads with MiXCR, giving one entry per CDR3 protein. The sample holds approximately 110,000 distinct CDR3 sequences, 64% seen once. The material sequenced was liver tumor tissue from sampling region 3. The receptors originated from a woman aged 55 to 70 with primary liver carcinoma and hepatitis B virus infection. CDR3s include the opening cysteine and the closing phenylalanine or tryptophan. The D gene is left open where the match is weak. Clone size is not always given. Where it is, it says once, few, many or a class for expanded clones.

. TRBJ2-4 . TRBV29-1 TGCAGCGGAGGGGATTCCAAACACATTCGGTACTTC CSGGDSKHIRYF
. TRBJ2-2 . TRBV11-1 TGTGCCAGCAGCGCCCGGCCACTCTTAGTTAACGCCGGGGAGCTGTTTTTT CASSARPLLVNAGELFF
. TRBJ1-6 . TRBV6-1 TGTGCCAGCACTGAAGAAGGGTTCGGTGGGACCCTCCACTTT CASTEEGFGGTLHF
. TRBJ2-1 TRBD1 TRBV28 TGTGCCAGCAGTTCGGCTGGGGCGACAGGGGGTAGGTGTTTCTTC CASSSAGATGGRCFF
. TRBJ2-3 TRBD2 TRBV11-1 TGTGCCAGCAGCTTACTCCAACGTGCGGGAGAGTCTCACTTT CASSLLQRAGESHF
many TRBJ2-7 . TRBV5-1 TGCGCCAGCAGCCCAGAGCTCTTCCAGACCTACGAGCAGTACTTC CASSPELFQTYEQYF
few TRBJ1-4 . TRBV2 TGTGCTAGCAGTGGGGCGCAGGGTAATGAAAAACTGTTTTTT CASSGAQGNEKLFF
many TRBJ1-2 . TRBV6-5 TGTGCCAGCAGTTACTCCCGACAGAGTAACTATGGCTACACCTTC CASSYSRQSNYGYTF
once TRBJ2-5 . TRBV5-5 TGTGCCAGCGGCTTGTTAACTGAGGATACCCAGTACTTC CASGLLTEDTQYF
. TRBJ2-2 . TRBV11-2 TGTGCCAGCAGCTCGCAAATGGTCCGAGGGGAGCTGTTTTTT CASSSQMVRGELFF
few TRBJ1-2 . TRBV5-1 TGCGCCAGCAGCTTGGAAGTGGGGACCCCGGGTGGCTACACCTTC CASSLEVGTPGGYTF
few TRBJ2-1 TRBD1 TRBV19 TGTGCCAGTAGTCCGGGACAGGGACTCAATGAGCAGTTCTTC CASSPGQGLNEQFF
. TRBJ1-2 . TRBV9 TGTGCCAGCAGCCCAGAAGTGGTCGCTAACTATGGCTACACCTTC CASSPEVVANYGYTF
. TRBJ2-2 . TRBV28 TGTGCCAGCAGTGTAGGGATTGCCACTAACACCGGGGAGCTGTTTTTT CASSVGIATNTGELFF
few TRBJ2-1 TRBD1 TRBV30 TGTGCCTGGAGTAGGGGGACAGGGAGGAATGAGCAGTTCTTC CAWSRGTGRNEQFF
many TRBJ1-1 . TRBV7-9 TGTGCCAGCAGCCCCGATTTGAGAGATGAAGCTTTCTTT CASSPDLRDEAFF
. TRBJ2-3 TRBD2 TRBV2 TGTGCCAGCGGGACTAGCGGGAGTCGGGCAGATACGCAGTATTTT CASGTSGSRADTQYF
. TRBJ2-1 . TRBV11-2 TGTGTCAGCAGCTTAGCCCCCTTAGCAGGAGGGCAAAACAATGAGCAGTTCTTC CVSSLAPLAGGQNNEQFF
. TRBJ2-5 . TRBV7-2 TGTGCCTGCAGCTTAAGGTTCCGCGAGACCCAGTACTTC CACSLRFRETQYF
. TRBJ1-1 . TRBV11-3 TGTACCGGCAGCTTAGGGGCTCGTCGGTACACTAAAGCTTTCTTT CTGSLGARRYTKAFF
. TRBJ2-3 TRBD2 TRBV5-4 TGTGCCAGGAGCTTGGCTAGCGGACCCACAGATACGCACTATTTT CARSLASGPTDTHYF
many TRBJ2-5 TRBD2 TRBV24-1 TGTGCCACCAGTGACTCCTCCGGGACTAGCGTGGTGTCCCAGTACTTC CATSDSSGTSVVSQYF
. TRBJ1-1 . TRBV2 TGTGCCAGCAGTGTGGAGGGGTTTGTTGGGAACACTGAAGCTTTCTTT CASSVEGFVGNTEAFF
few TRBJ1-1 TRBD1 TRBV28 TGTGCCAGCAGATACAGGGGGCTCTTGAACACTGAAGCTTTCTTT CASRYRGLLNTEAFF
many TRBJ2-3 TRBD1 TRBV29-1 TGCAGCGTTGAAAAAGGGGGCGGAACAGATACGCAGTATTTT CSVEKGGGTDTQYF
. TRBJ2-7 TRBD2 TRBV29-1 TGCAACGTTGAACCTAGCGGTACATACGAGCAGTACTTC CNVEPSGTYEQYF
. TRBJ1-2 . TRBV4-2 TGTGTGAGCAGCCAAGATCTGTCGGAGTACTATGGCTACACCTTC CVSSQDLSEYYGYTF
. TRBJ2-3 TRBD2 TRBV29-1 TGCAGCATTGAACCTAGCGGGAGCTCGGATACGCAGTATTTT CSIEPSGSSDTQYF
many TRBJ2-3 . TRBV4-1 TGCGCCAGCAGCCAACACACAGATACGCAGTATTTT CASSQHTDTQYF
many TRBJ2-7 TRBD1 TRBV7-8 TGTGCCAGCAGTGGGGACAGGGGCTACGAGCAGTACTTC CASSGDRGYEQYF
. TRBJ2-2 TRBD2 TRBV7-9 TGTGCCAGCAGCTCAATAGCGGGATCAACCGAGGAGCTGTTTTTT CASSSIAGSTEELFF
. TRBJ2-7 . TRBV6-1 TGTGCTAGTTCTTTGCCCGGGATTAGCTCCAACGAGCAGTACTTC CASSLPGISSNEQYF
. TRBJ2-1 TRBD2 TRBV28 TGTGCCAGCAGTCCGGGGACTAGCGGGAGTGGGTACCCATCACACAATGAGCAGTTCTTC CASSPGTSGSGYPSHNEQFF
. TRBJ2-3 . TRBV28 TGTGCCAGCAGTTCGGATCTCACAGATACGCAGTATTTT CASSSDLTDTQYF